These T cell receptor beta chains were read from a single sample in a study of T cell repertoires in cytomegalovirus infection. In TCRdb, the reads were re-called with MiXCR into one record per CDR3 protein. The sample records 600,000 to 800,000 distinct CDR3 sequences, less than 25% being singletons. Sequencing was performed on CD8+ T cells from PBMCs. Source of these receptors: a human donor in good health (CMV status not recorded). Some clones in this sample may be carry-over from other donors' samples. Both conserved end residues are part of each CDR3. The D gene is left open where the match is weak. The size field is filled for only some rows; it gives once, few, many or a size class.

>TRBD1|few|TRBV7-9|TRBJ1-1
CASSPAEGAFPNTEAFF
TGTGCCAGCAGCCCCGCGGAGGGGGCTTTTCCGAACACTGAAGCTTTCTTT
>-|-|TRBV4-1|TRBJ2-3
CASSQVLDFTDTQYF
TGCGCCAGCAGCCAAGTCCTGGACTTCACAGATACGCAGTATTTT
>-|many|TRBV7-7|TRBJ2-1
CASSFLAEGVQFF
TGTGCTAGCAGCTTCTTAGCGGAGGGGGTTCAGTTCTTC
>-|few|TRBV7-9|TRBJ1-4
CASSLLALATNEKLFF
TGTGCCAGCAGCTTACTAGCTCTTGCAACTAATGAAAAACTGTTTTTT
>-|many|TRBV12-3/TRBV12-4|TRBJ2-7
CASSVGAYEQYF
TGTGCCAGCAGTGTGGGAGCCTACGAGCAGTACTTC
>-|many|TRBV7-2|TRBJ2-5
CASSYQDTPQETQYF
TGTGCCAGCAGCTATCAGGACACACCCCAAGAGACCCAGTACTTC
>-|-|TRBV24-1|TRBJ2-2
CATSDYDNGANTGELFF
TGTGCCACCAGTGATTACGATAACGGAGCGAACACCGGGGAGCTGTTTTTT
>-|many|TRBV12-3/TRBV12-4|TRBJ2-3
CASEGDTVVDTQYF
TGTGCCAGCGAGGGGGACACGGTGGTGGATACGCAGTATTTT
>-|-|TRBV6-2/TRBV6-3|TRBJ2-1
CASEGLAYNEQFF
TGTGCCAGTGAGGGGTTAGCCTACAATGAGCAGTTCTTC
>TRBD1|-|TRBV24-1|TRBJ2-3
CATSGIESVDRGHGTDTQYF
TGTGCCACCAGTGGGATTGAATCGGTAGACAGGGGGCATGGCACAGATACGCAGTATTTT
>-|-|TRBV29-1|TRBJ1-5
CSVAEGINQPQHF
TGCAGCGTTGCTGAGGGAATCAATCAGCCCCAGCATTTT
>TRBD1|few|TRBV7-9|TRBJ2-7
CASSFKTGNPYEQYF
TGTGCCAGCAGCTTCAAGACAGGGAACCCCTACGAGCAGTACTTC
>-|many|TRBV7-8|TRBJ2-5
CASSSLAVYQETQYF
TGTGCCAGCAGCTCCTTGGCGGTGTACCAAGAGACCCAGTACTTC
>-|many|TRBV5-4|TRBJ2-2
CASSWQNTGELFF
TGTGCCAGCAGCTGGCAGAACACCGGGGAGCTGTTTTTT
>-|few|TRBV20-1|TRBJ2-7
CSATDILSSYEQYF
TGCAGTGCAACGGACATCTTGAGCTCCTACGAGCAGTACTTC
>TRBD2|many|TRBV4-1|TRBJ2-3
CASSPETSGGADTQYF
TGCGCCAGCAGCCCAGAGACTAGCGGGGGAGCAGATACGCAGTATTTT
>-|few|TRBV6-8|TRBJ2-5
CASSPLNVETQYF
TGTGCCAGCAGTCCCTTGAATGTAGAGACCCAGTACTTC
>TRBD2|many|TRBV7-9|TRBJ2-1
CASSWTSGGLTYNEQFF
TGTGCCAGCAGCTGGACTAGCGGGGGGTTGACCTACAATGAGCAGTTCTTC
>-|few|TRBV6-1|TRBJ2-5
CASSEFLWRGPIQETQYF
TGTGCCAGCAGTGAATTCTTATGGAGGGGACCCATCCAAGAGACCCAGTACTTC
>TRBD1|-|TRBV9|TRBJ2-1
CASSDRQGQFF
TGTGCCAGCAGCGATAGACAGGGGCAGTTCTTC
>-|few|TRBV20-1|TRBJ1-2
CSALRGNYGYTF
TGCAGTGCTCTCCGGGGGAACTATGGCTACACCTTC
>-|many|TRBV7-8|TRBJ1-1
CASSQLPEAFF
TGTGCCAGCAGCCAACTGCCTGAAGCTTTCTTT
>TRBD2|-|TRBV15|TRBJ2-2
CATSSIAGRNTGELFF
TGTGCCACCAGCAGTATAGCGGGGAGAAACACCGGGGAGCTGTTTTTT
>-|few|TRBV28|TRBJ2-1
CASSSEQNILNNEQFF
TGTGCCAGCAGCTCGGAGCAGAATATCTTAAACAATGAGCAGTTCTTC
>-|-|TRBV7-8|TRBJ2-5
CASSLGRLYQETQYF
TGTGCCAGCAGCTTAGGGAGACTGTACCAAGAGACCCAGTACTTC